One and the same sample provided the 11 T cell receptor beta chains below, sequenced in a study of cytomegalovirus exposure and HLA in healthy donors. Measured with immunoSEQ multiplex PCR; TCRdb has only the in-frame clones, and not every one. This table holds over 90,000 clones, about 95% found once. The sequenced sample was PBMCs. Every receptor here comes from a woman under 30 in good health and CMV-seronegative.

This clone was detected once. The chain combines TRBV18 with TRBJ2-1; 7 nucleotides match TRBD2. The ends lost 4 bases at V and 0 bases at J; junction bases unmatched: 3. The CDR3 runs to 15 residues. Germline V CDR1 and CDR2: KGHSH, LQKENI. The CDR3 DNA follows: TGTGCCAGCTCACTGCGGGGGACCTCCTACAATGAGCAGTTCTTC. Its translation: CASSLRGTSYNEQFF.

The chain has TRBV27 and TRBJ1-3, with D possibly matching TRBD1 (5 bases). CDR1 and CDR2 (germline): MNHEY, SMNVEV (reference sequence). Between the trimmed V and J ends, which lost 6 bases and 4 bases, there was a span of 13 bases. The CDR3 loop spans 14 amino acids. The CDR3 region has the DNA TGTGCCAGCAGAGATTCAGGGTCCGGAAACACCATATATTTT. This sequence encodes CASRDSGSGNTIYF.

The rearrangement joins TRBV19 to TRBJ2-2, with D possibly being TRBD2 (6 bases). CDR1 and CDR2 (germline): LNHDA, SQIVND (reference sequence). V shed 3 bases and J shed 6 bases, with 14 bases lying between them. The CDR3 runs to 15 residues. DNA of the CDR3: TGTGCCAGTAGTATCGGGGGTCCCCCTCCCGGGGAGCTGTTTTTT. Protein: CASSIGGPPPGELFF.

The J gene is TRBJ2-7, the V gene TRBV6-1, with TRBD1 as a possible D gene (5 bases). The CDR3 is 14 amino acids. The V and J ends lost 1 base and 0 bases respectively, with 7 bases between them. CDR1 and CDR2 from the germline V gene are MNHNS and SASEGT. The CDR3 loop is CASSEDRSSYEQYF. Here the CDR3 DNA reads TGTGCCAGCAGTGAAGACAGGTCCTCCTACGAGCAGTACTTC.

In DNA, the CDR3 is TGTGCCACCAGCGGAAGAGCGGGGGGGGGAAAAAATGAGCAGTTCTTC. Translated, it gives CATSGRAGGGKNEQFF. The J gene is TRBJ2-1, the V gene TRBV15, with 10 bases fitting TRBD2. CDR3 length: 16 residues. V shed 5 bases and J 7 bases; nucleotides not matched to a gene: 11. Germline V lookup: CDR1 LNHNV, CDR2 YYDKDF (reference sequence).

This chain links TRBV7-9 with TRBJ2-5, with 7 positions matching TRBD1. Trimming removed 6 bases from V and 5 bases from J; junction bases left unmatched: 12. Germline CDR1 and CDR2: SEHNR and FQNEAQ (reference sequence). This CDR3 is built from 15 residues. CDR3 loop: CASSRLTGPGETQYF. CDR3 DNA: TGTGCCAGCAGTCGACTGACAGGGCCTGGGGAGACCCAGTACTTC.

This chain uses TRBV4-3 with TRBJ2-1; D is possibly TRBD2 (5 bases). Trimming left V 0 bases short and J 12 bases short, with 12 bases between. Germline V gene data show CDR1 as LGHNA and CDR2 as YSLEER. The CDR3 spans 13 residues. CDR3 sequence: CASSQDGGLGQFF. In DNA, the CDR3 is TGCGCCAGCAGCCAAGATGGAGGTTTGGGGCAGTTCTTC.

DNA of the CDR3: TGCGCCAGCAAGACAAATAGCGGCAATGAGCAGTTCTTC. Protein product: CASKTNSGNEQFF. The chain is built from TRBV4-1 and TRBJ2-1; a possible D gene is TRBD2 (6 bases). The germline gives CDR1 MGHRA, CDR2 YSYEKL. The CDR3 is 13 amino acids. V dropped 7 bases and J dropped 6 bases, with 13 bases sitting between them.

J is TRBJ2-3 and V is TRBV29-1; a possible D gene is TRBD2 (6 bases). Trimming pared 4 bases from V and 10 bases from J, leaving 15 bases between. This CDR3 is built from 12 residues. Germline loops: CDR1 SQVTM, CDR2 ANQGSEA. DNA of the CDR3: TGCAGCGTTGTTGAGGGGACGGGAGCGCAGTATTTT. Its translation is CSVVEGTGAQYF.

The gene calls are TRBV9 and TRBJ2-7; 8 nucleotides align to TRBD1. From germline, CDR1 is SGDLS and CDR2 YYNGEE. The CDR3 has 14 amino acids. V lost 0 bases, J lost 4 bases, and 3 bases stayed unmatched. The CDR3 DNA reads as TGTGCCAGCAGCGTAGCAGGGGGCGGGTACGAGCAGTACTTC. This gives the protein CASSVAGGGYEQYF.

V gene TRBV30 combines with J gene TRBJ2-7; 10 bases match TRBD2. After removal of 4 bases from V and 6 bases from J, the junction contained 3 bases not matched to a gene. In germline, CDR1 is GTSNPN, CDR2 SVGIG (reference sequence). The CDR3 is 12 amino acids. The DNA for the CDR3 is TGTGCCTGGACTAGCGGGAGAGTCGAGCAGTACTTC. Amino acids: CAWTSGRVEQYF. Supplemented by reference TRBV30 and TRBJ2-7, the full variable domain reads SQTIHQWPATLVQPVGSPLSLECTVEGTSNPNLYWYRQAAGRGLQLLFYSVGIGQISSEVPQNLSASRPQDRQFILSSKKLLLSDSGFYLCAWTSGRVEQYFGPGTRLTVT.